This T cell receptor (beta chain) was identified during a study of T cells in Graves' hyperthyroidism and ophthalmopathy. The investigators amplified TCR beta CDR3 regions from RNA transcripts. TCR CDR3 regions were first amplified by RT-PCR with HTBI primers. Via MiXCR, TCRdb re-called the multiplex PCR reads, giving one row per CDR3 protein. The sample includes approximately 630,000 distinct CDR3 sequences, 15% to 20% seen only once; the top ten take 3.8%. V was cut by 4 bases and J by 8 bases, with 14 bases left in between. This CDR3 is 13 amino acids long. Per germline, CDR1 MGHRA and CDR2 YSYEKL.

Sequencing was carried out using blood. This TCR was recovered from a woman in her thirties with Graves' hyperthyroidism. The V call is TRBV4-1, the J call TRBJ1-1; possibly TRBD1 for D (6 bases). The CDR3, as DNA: TGCGCCAGCAGCCCAGAGGGGGAGTTGGAAGCTTTCTTT. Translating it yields CASSPEGELEAFF.